Sequencing of this TCR beta chain was carried out in a study of cytomegalovirus exposure and HLA in healthy donors. The V segment lost 3 bases and the J segment 1 base; nucleotides outside the gene matches: 3. Germline V gene data show CDR1 as SQVTM and CDR2 as ANQGSEA. CDR3 length: 14 residues. The study ran its PCR with 60 Vbeta and 13 Jbeta primers. TCRdb's table, derived via immunoSEQ multiplex PCR, lists solely in-frame clones and lacks some. The sample records 150,000 or so clones, roughly three quarters being singletons. The receptor comes from a man in his forties in good health and CMV-seropositive. Sequencing input: PBMCs. The chain carries TRBV29-1 and TRBJ2-3; the match to TRBD2 covers 8 bases. CDR3 nucleotide sequence: TGCAGCGTTGACCGAGCGGGGGGCACAGATACGCAGTATTTT. Translated, it gives CSVDRAGGTDTQYF.